These 13 T cell receptor beta chains came from one sample sequenced in a study of T cell responses to AZD1222 COVID-19 vaccine (dated by TCRdb to about 2021). Preparation of the library involved the immunoSEQ multiplex PCR assay. This is the immuneACCESS table as TCRdb keeps it, with only in-frame sequences that have V and J called. A part of the clones is gone; compared with another copy, unresolved V genes explain less than half, and the rest is unexplained. Present in this sample are 100,000 to 130,000 clones, around 91% of which were seen just once. Clones ranked in the top ten supply approximately 22% of the sample. The sample's time point label is to be understood as: baseline before first vaccination. The sequencing here drew on peripheral blood, taken on day 0 of AZD1222 vaccination. These receptor sequences come from an adult in good health.

About this clone itself: This sample includes further DNA sequences coding for the same CDR3. The V gene is TRBV28, the J gene TRBJ2-1; tentative D call: TRBD1 (5 bases). The V end was cut by 5 bases, the J end by 1 base, with 12 bases between. Germline CDR1 MDHEN, CDR2 SYDVKM. This CDR3 is built from 15 residues. The CDR3 spells CASSPPAGSYNEQFF. CDR3 coding DNA: TGTGCCAGCAGTCCCCCGGCAGGGTCCTACAATGAGCAGTTCTTC.

The V and J genes are TRBV2 and TRBJ2-1, with 14 bases that match TRBD2. J lost 12 bases, V lost 8 bases, and 9 bases had no gene match. This CDR3 spans 14 amino acids. Germline CDR1 is SNHLY and CDR2 is FYNNEI. The chain's CDR3 is CASDYTGLAGGQFF. CDR3 coding DNA: TGTGCCAGCGACTATACTGGACTAGCGGGAGGGCAGTTCTTC.

CDR3 loop: CASSPTDSQANEKLFF. As DNA, the CDR3 is TGCGCCAGCAGCCCAACCGACAGCCAGGCTAATGAAAAACTGTTTTTT. This rearrangement joins TRBV4-1 to TRBJ1-4; possible D gene TRBD1, 5 bases. The CDR3 covers 16 residues. Trimming removed 4 bases at V and 3 bases at J, with 15 bases between. The germline CDR1 and CDR2 sequences are MGHRA and YSYEKL.

The V and J genes are TRBV6-1 and TRBJ2-1; 8 nucleotides match TRBD2. Germline V gene sequence: CDR1 MNHNS, CDR2 SASEGT. This CDR3 has 15 residues. V lost 3 bases to trimming and J lost 5 bases; unmatched junction nucleotides: 6. In DNA form, the CDR3 reads TGTGCCAGCAGTGAGAGGGACGGGAGGGACAATGAGCAGTTCTTC. Its protein product is CASSERDGRDNEQFF.

The chain carries TRBV5-4 and TRBJ2-1, with 8 bases lining up with TRBD2. Unmatched junction bases numbered 8, after V lost 4 bases and J lost 8 bases. Germline V gene sequence: CDR1 SGHNT, CDR2 YYREEE (reference sequence). The CDR3 consists of 14 residues. The CDR3 DNA reads TGTGCCAGCAGCCCGGGACTAGTTGTGGATGAGCAGTTCTTC. It yields the protein CASSPGLVVDEQFF.

The chain employs TRBV10-3 and TRBJ1-1, with D perhaps TRBD1 (6 bases). The ends were cut back, 10 bases at V and 0 bases at J, with 18 bases in the middle. CDR1 is ENHRY, CDR2 SYGVKD, per germline. The CDR3 totals 15 residues. CDR3 nucleotides: TGTGCCACCTCATACCCCGGGGGCCTGAACACTGAAGCTTTCTTT. This codes for CATSYPGGLNTEAFF.

The chain links TRBV19 to TRBJ1-6, with D perhaps matching TRBD1 (5 bases). CDR1 is LNHDA and CDR2 is SQIVND in the germline V gene (reference sequence). This CDR3 is 15 amino acids long. With 6 bases removed from V and 7 bases from J, the gap between germline ends came to 16 bases. DNA of the CDR3: TGTGCCAGTAGCCAAGATGGGGGACGGAATTCACCCCTCCACTTT. It specifies CASSQDGGRNSPLHF.

The chain is built from TRBV5-8 and TRBJ2-4; D is undetermined. V was cut by 5 bases and J by 0 bases, with 15 bases left in between. Germline V gene data show CDR1 as SGHTS and CDR2 as YDEGEE. The length of the CDR3 is 16 residues. Written as DNA, the CDR3 is TGTGCCAGCAGAACAGCCTGGAATTTAGCCAAAAACATTCAGTACTTC. It specifies CASRTAWNLAKNIQYF.

The chain combines TRBV27 with TRBJ1-2; 10 bases are shared with TRBD1. CDR3 length: 14 residues. Trimming took 5 bases from V and 5 from J; bases not matched to a gene: 5. From germline, CDR1 is MNHEY and CDR2 SMNVEV (reference sequence). The CDR3 coding sequence is TGTGCCAGCAGTCCGGACAGGGGGAGGTATGGCTACACCTTC. Amino acid sequence: CASSPDRGRYGYTF.

The chain carries TRBV5-1 and TRBJ2-3; possibly TRBD1 for D (6 bases). CDR1 SGHRS and CDR2 YFSETQ come from the germline V gene. V gave up 4 bases and J gave up 5 bases, with 17 bases separating them. This CDR3 spans 15 amino acids. The CDR3 sequence is CASSGGLVRQDTQYF. The CDR3 DNA reads as TGCGCCAGCAGCGGGGGCCTGGTGCGGCAAGATACGCAGTATTTT.

V usage is TRBV7-2 and J usage is TRBJ1-6; TRBD1 matches 9 bases. Germline V gene lookup returns CDR1 SGHTA and CDR2 FQGNSA. The CDR3 sequence is 15 residues long. V dropped 1 base and J dropped 14; count of bases not matched to a gene: 9. CDR3 bases: TGTGCCAGCAGCTTAGTGGGGACAGGGCCCGGGACCCTCCACTTT. Its protein is CASSLVGTGPGTLHF.

This chain connects TRBV7-3 to TRBJ2-3; D may correspond to TRBD1 or TRBD2 (6 bases each). With 4 bases removed from V and 4 bases from J, the gap between germline ends came to 15 bases. Germline CDR1 is SGHTA and CDR2 is FQGTGA. The CDR3 extends over 15 amino acids. This CDR3 is CASSSTTGAPDTQYF. CDR3 nucleotides: TGTGCCAGCAGCTCGACTACGGGGGCTCCAGATACGCAGTATTTT.

In this sample, this clone turned up once. This chain uses TRBV4-3 with TRBJ1-2, with no clear D. V lost 0 bases and J lost 8, with 19 bases in between. Germline V gene lookup returns CDR1 LGHNA and CDR2 YSLEER. The CDR3 runs 16 residues. The chain's CDR3 is CASSQDEDNSSGGYTF. DNA of the CDR3: TGCGCCAGCAGCCAAGATGAAGACAACAGCTCTGGGGGCTACACCTTC.